This T cell receptor (beta chain) appears in the sequencing data of a study of regulatory T cells in long-lasting Graves disease. The CDR3 runs 13 residues. Germline V lookup: CDR1 SGHRS, CDR2 YFSETQ. The V end lost 0 bases, the J end lost 5 bases, and 6 bases lay between the germline ends. Library construction for TCR beta used iRepertoire HTBI primers and Arm-PCR of CDR3 regions. MiXCR, run by TCRdb on the multiplex PCR reads, gives a single entry per CDR3 protein. The data hold roughly 430,000 distinct CDR3 sequences, with roughly 15% observed a single time. Described time point: newly diagnosed GD, antithyroid drugs for less than 3 months. PBMC-extracted RNA yielded the TCR library. The same sample was also studied in work on T cells in Graves' hyperthyroidism and ophthalmopathy.

The V and J genes are TRBV5-1 and TRBJ2-1; D remains unclear. The sample consisted of peripheral blood mononuclear cells (PBMCs), taken at new diagnosis, from a patient treated with antithyroid drugs. The TCR was taken from a woman between 25 and 40 years old with Graves disease. The DNA for the CDR3 is TGCGCCAGCAGCTTGGAGTCTGACAATGAGCAGTTCTTC. Protein sequence: CASSLESDNEQFF.